This T cell receptor beta chain was captured by sequencing in a study of TIL therapy for anti-PD-1-resistant metastatic lung cancer. Findings of the study overall: Many TIL product clones were absent from baseline tumor, suggesting clonal contraction.

The CDR3 length is 14 residues. Germline V gene lookup returns CDR1 SGHNT and CDR2 YENEEA. V was clipped by 5 bases and J by 9 bases, with 14 bases between them. Concerning this clone itself: No antigen is known for it.

This was the immunoSEQ v3 assay. The protocol was immunoSEQ multiplex PCR, while the TCRdb copy is restricted to in-frame clones and leaves out a portion. The profile shows about 9,400 clones, around three quarters of them singletons. The time point: pre-treatment sample, taken before nivolumab and TIL therapy. Pleural nodules or supraclavicular lymph nodes made up most of the excised metastases sampled. The origin of this receptor is a person aged 25-80 years with non-small cell lung cancer. Sequences were derived from tumor tissue, sampled at baseline. V gene TRBV11-3 combines with J gene TRBJ2-6; D is possibly TRBD1 or TRBD2 (6 bases each). This CDR3 reads CASSVTGRINVLTF. The CDR3, as DNA: TGTGCCAGCAGCGTAACAGGGAGGATCAACGTCCTGACTTTC.